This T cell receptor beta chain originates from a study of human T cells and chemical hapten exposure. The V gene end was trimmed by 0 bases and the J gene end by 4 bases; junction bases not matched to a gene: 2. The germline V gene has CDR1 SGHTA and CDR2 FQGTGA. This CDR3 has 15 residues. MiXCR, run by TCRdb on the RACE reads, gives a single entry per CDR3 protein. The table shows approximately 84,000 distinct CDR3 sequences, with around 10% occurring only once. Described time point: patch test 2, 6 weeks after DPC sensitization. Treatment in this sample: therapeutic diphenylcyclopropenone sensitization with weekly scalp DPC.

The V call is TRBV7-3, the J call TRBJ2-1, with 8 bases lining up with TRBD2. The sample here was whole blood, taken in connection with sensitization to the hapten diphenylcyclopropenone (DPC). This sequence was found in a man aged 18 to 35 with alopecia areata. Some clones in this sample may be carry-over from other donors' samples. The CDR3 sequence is CASSLTSGAYNEQFF. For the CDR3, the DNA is TGTGCCAGCAGCTTAACTAGCGGGGCGTACAATGAGCAGTTCTTC.